One sample yielded the 32 T cell receptor beta chains listed below, sequenced in a study of cytomegalovirus exposure and HLA in healthy donors (dated by TCRdb to 2017 to 2019). The library relied on the immunoSEQ multiplex PCR assay. A mixture of 60 forward primers for TCR Vbeta segments and 13 reverse primers for TCR Jbeta segments was used in the multiplex PCR. The clones in this table, taken by TCRdb from immuneACCESS, are in-frame only. Not every clone is retained; where verified, under half of the shortfall comes from an unresolved V gene, and the cause of the rest is unknown. This sample comprises 100,000 to 150,000 clones, over 60% of them detected only once. The leading ten clones occupy just under 2% of the sample. Sample: PBMCs. The receptors shown here come from a man between 45 and 60 years old in good health and CMV-seronegative.

The chain employs TRBV10-3 and TRBJ2-4; 8 bases agree with TRBD2. Germline V gene lookup returns CDR1 ENHRY and CDR2 SYGVKD. V gave up 3 bases and J gave up 3 bases; unmatched junction bases: 4. The CDR3 extends over 15 amino acids. CDR3 loop: CAISDSAGGKNIQYF. The CDR3 bases are TGTGCCATCAGTGATTCGGCGGGAGGCAAAAACATTCAGTACTTC.

V usage is TRBV15 and J usage is TRBJ2-1; perhaps TRBD2 as D (5 bases). V was trimmed by 5 bases and J by 13 bases, leaving 15 bases between them. The V gene's germline CDR1 is LNHNV and CDR2 YYDKDF (reference sequence). The length of the CDR3 is 12 residues. The CDR3 DNA follows: TGTGCCACCAGCGGTGGGCGGGCAGCTCAGTTCTTC. It specifies CATSGGRAAQFF.

The chain recombines TRBV6-5 with TRBJ1-1, with TRBD1 as a possible D gene (5 bases). V was clipped by 8 bases and J by 0 bases, with 13 bases between them. This CDR3 spans 14 amino acids. In germline, CDR1 is MNHEY, CDR2 SVGAGI. In nucleotides, the CDR3 is TGTGCCAGCCAGCGGCGGGGGGTGAACACTGAAGCTTTCTTT. Encoded protein: CASQRRGVNTEAFF.

The CDR3 bases are TGTGCCAGCAGCTTTGGCAGGGTCACAGATACGCAGTATTTT. Its translation is CASSFGRVTDTQYF. This chain uses TRBV5-8 with TRBJ2-3; D is possibly TRBD1 (5 bases). This CDR3 comprises 14 residues. Germline V gives CDR1 SGHTS, CDR2 YDEGEE. Trimming took off 2 bases at V and 2 bases at J, with 9 bases between the two ends.

This clone was counted between two and nine times. The J gene is TRBJ2-1, the V gene TRBV5-1; D is perhaps TRBD2 (6 bases). The CDR3 covers 14 residues. Germline V gene sequence: CDR1 SGHRS, CDR2 YFSETQ. V was cut by 3 bases and J by 5 bases, with 12 bases left in between. The CDR3, as DNA: TGCGCCAGCAGCTATAGCGGTCTAGACAATGAGCAGTTCTTC. It codes for CASSYSGLDNEQFF.

V usage is TRBV5-4 and J usage is TRBJ1-4, with a weak D call TRBD1 (6 bases). The CDR3 covers 14 residues. Germline V gene lookup returns CDR1 SGHNT and CDR2 YYREEE (reference sequence). Trimming stripped 3 bases from V and 4 bases from J, with 10 bases between. In DNA form, the CDR3 reads TGTGCCAGCAGCTCCGGACAGATTAATGAAAAACTGTTTTTT. Its protein is CASSSGQINEKLFF.

The J gene is TRBJ2-1, the V gene TRBV5-1, with 7 bases identical to TRBD2. The CDR3 has 16 residues. In germline, CDR1 is SGHRS, CDR2 YFSETQ. After removal of 0 bases from V and 0 bases from J, the junction contained 3 bases not matched to a gene. CDR3 sequence (DNA): TGCGCCAGCAGCTTGGAAGGCGGGAGCTCCTACAATGAGCAGTTCTTC. Residues: CASSLEGGSSYNEQFF. The whole variable domain, filled in from reference TRBV5-1 and TRBJ2-1, reads KAGVTQTPRYLIKTRGQQVTLSCSPISGHRSVSWYQQTPGQGLQFLFEYFSETQRNKGNFPGRFSGRQFSNSRSEMNVSTLELGDSALYLCASSLEGGSSYNEQFFGPGTRLTVL.

The chain has TRBV7-9 and TRBJ2-5, with 7 bases lining up with TRBD1. The J call could be wrong; TRBJ2-7 is a better fit for the DNA end. CDR3 length equals 15 residues. Germline V gene sequence: CDR1 SEHNR, CDR2 FQNEAQ (reference sequence). Here the CDR3 reads CASSFNSDRSSEQYF. CDR3 nucleotide sequence: TGTGCCAGCAGCTTCAATTCGGACAGGAGTTCCGAGCAGTACTTC.

Remarks on this clone: A read error may produce the germline difference seen at one junction end. The chain joins TRBV7-9 to TRBJ2-3; D gene ambiguous. The CDR3 is 11 amino acids. Germline assignment: CDR1 SEHNR and CDR2 FQNEAQ (reference sequence). CDR3 protein: CSSSPTDTQYF. CDR3 sequence (DNA): TGTTCCAGCAGCCCGACAGATACGCAGTATTTT.

This clone was seen a few times. The chain links TRBV9 to TRBJ2-2; no clear D. Germline V gives CDR1 SGDLS, CDR2 YYNGEE. Trimming removed 2 bases at V and 0 bases at J, with 5 bases between. The CDR3 extends over 14 amino acids. The CDR3 sequence: CASSVLTNTGELFF. The CDR3 DNA follows: TGTGCCAGCAGCGTCCTAACGAACACCGGGGAGCTGTTTTTT.

The CDR3 nucleotides are TGTGCCAGTAGTATAGGAGGGATGAACACTGAAGCTTTCTTT. The encoded protein is CASSIGGMNTEAFF. The rearrangement links TRBV19 to TRBJ1-1; no firm D call. The germline V and J ends were trimmed by 1 base and 0 bases, with 6 bases remaining between them. Looked up from germline, CDR1 is LNHDA and CDR2 is SQIVND (reference sequence). The CDR3 loop spans 14 amino acids.

The chain links TRBV6-6 to TRBJ1-2; 8 nucleotides agree with TRBD1. Per the germline V gene, CDR1 is MNHNY and CDR2 is SVGAGI (reference sequence). The CDR3 has 14 residues. Losses at the gene ends were 2 bases for V and 10 bases for J; bases not matched to a gene: 9. CDR3 bases: TGTGCCAGCAGTTACAGTCCCGGGACAGGATCCTACACCTTC. It encodes CASSYSPGTGSYTF.

The V gene is TRBV18, the J gene TRBJ2-5, with a weak D call TRBD2 (6 bases). From germline, CDR1 is KGHSH and CDR2 LQKENI. This CDR3 has 13 amino acids. V lost 5 bases and J 5 bases, leaving 12 bases between the germline ends. CDR3 sequence (DNA): TGTGCCAGCTCAATGAGGCTAGCGGAGACCCAGTACTTC. Its protein is CASSMRLAETQYF.

The J gene is TRBJ1-5, the V gene TRBV19, with no clear D. Trimming took 9 bases from V and 4 from J, leaving 19 bases between them. The CDR3 contains 15 residues. Germline V CDR1 and CDR2: LNHDA, SQIVND (reference sequence). Written as DNA, the CDR3 is TGTGCCAGCTACTCGAGTCCAGGTGTAAATCAGCCCCAGCATTTT. It is translated as CASYSSPGVNQPQHF.

The chain joins TRBV5-1 to TRBJ2-1; TRBD2 matches at 11 bases. Germline V CDR1 and CDR2: SGHRS, YFSETQ. V lost 3 bases to trimming and J lost 9 bases; unmatched junction nucleotides: 11. The CDR3 runs to 16 residues. This CDR3 reads CASSWISGGAPGEQFF. The CDR3 DNA reads TGCGCCAGCAGCTGGATTAGCGGGGGGGCCCCGGGTGAGCAGTTCTTC.

J is TRBJ2-2 and V is TRBV4-3, with TRBD1 as a possible D gene (6 bases). The V end was cut by 0 bases, the J end by 4 bases, with 12 bases between. Germline V gene sequence: CDR1 LGHNA, CDR2 YSLEER. There are 16 residues in the CDR3. CDR3 nucleotide sequence: TGCGCCAGCAGCCAAGATGAGGGGGTTTTCACCGGGGAGCTGTTTTTT. Amino acid sequence: CASSQDEGVFTGELFF.

In its sample, this clone was seen once. The J gene is TRBJ2-3, the V gene TRBV18; 9 bases match TRBD2. The CDR3 sequence is 15 residues long. In germline, CDR1 is KGHSH, CDR2 LQKENI. V gave up 2 bases and J gave up 4 bases; unmatched junction bases: 4. The CDR3 nucleotides are TGTGCCAGCTCACCAATGAGCGGGGGGTCAGATACGCAGTATTTT. Translation: CASSPMSGGSDTQYF. The full variable domain, rest sourced from reference TRBV18 and TRBJ2-3, is NAGVMQNPRHLVRRRGQEARLRCSPMKGHSHVYWYRQLPEEGLKFMVYLQKENIIDESGMPKERFSAEFPKEGPSILRIQQVVRGDSAAYFCASSPMSGGSDTQYFGPGTRLTVL.

The chain combines TRBV6-1 with TRBJ1-4, with D perhaps TRBD1 (6 bases). Deletions cut 2 bases from V and 4 bases from J, with 11 bases between. Germline V gives CDR1 MNHNS, CDR2 SASEGT. The CDR3 extends over 15 amino acids. CDR3 in DNA: TGTGCCAGCAGTGAACGGCAGGGGTTTAATGAAAAACTGTTTTTT. Its translation is CASSERQGFNEKLFF.

The V and J genes are TRBV11-2 and TRBJ1-5; 8 positions match TRBD1. J was trimmed by 9 bases and V by 5 bases; bases with no gene match: 6. CDR3 length: 13 amino acids. Germline V gene sequence: CDR1 SGHAT, CDR2 FQNNGV. The DNA of the CDR3 is TGTGCCAGCAGCGCCGGGACAGGTGGGCCCCAGCATTTT. It codes for CASSAGTGGPQHF.

As regards this clone: One end of the junction is discordant with germline, which a read error may explain. The chain carries TRBV19 and TRBJ2-3, with D possibly TRBD2 on 5 matching bases. CDR1 is LNHDA, CDR2 SQIVND, per germline (reference sequence). The CDR3 totals 16 residues. CDR3 sequence (DNA): TGTGCCGGTAGTATAGATCATCGGGGATCCACAGATACGCAGTATTTT. As protein: CAGSIDHRGSTDTQYF. The full variable domain, in which reference TRBV19 and TRBJ2-3 provide the parts outside the CDR3, is DGGITQSPKYLFRKEGQNVTLSCEQNLNHDAMYWYRQDPGQGLRLIYYSQIVNDFQKGDIAEGYSVSREKKESFPLTVTSAQKNPTAFYLCAGSIDHRGSTDTQYFGPGTRLTVL.

This clone showed up just once. This chain uses TRBV10-3 with TRBJ1-2; tentative D call: TRBD1 (6 bases). Germline-derived CDR1 and CDR2 are ENHRY and SYGVKD. Between the trimmed V and J ends, which lost 5 bases and 1 base, there was a span of 11 bases. The CDR3 runs to 14 residues. Written as DNA, the CDR3 is TGTGCCATCAGTAACATAGGGGGTAACTATGGCTACACCTTC. Protein: CAISNIGGNYGYTF.

This chain uses TRBV7-9 with TRBJ1-2; 9 bases fit TRBD1. V gave up 5 bases and J gave up 5 bases; unmatched junction bases: 6. Germline V CDR1 and CDR2: SEHNR, FQNEAQ (reference sequence). The CDR3 is made up of 14 amino acids. The DNA of the CDR3 is TGTGCCAGCAGCCCCACCGGGACAGGGTATGGCTACACCTTC. Protein sequence: CASSPTGTGYGYTF. Full variable domain (remainder filled in from reference TRBV7-9 and TRBJ1-2): DTGVSQNPRHKITKRGQNVTFRCDPISEHNRLYWYRQTLGQGPEFLTYFQNEAQLEKSRLLSDRFSAERPKGSFSTLEIQRTEQGDSAMYLCASSPTGTGYGYTFGSGTRLTVV.

In this sample, this clone turned up a few times. The chain joins TRBV5-1 to TRBJ2-1, with D maybe TRBD1 (5 bases). Looked up from germline, CDR1 is SGHRS and CDR2 is YFSETQ. This CDR3 is 15 amino acids long. Trimming cost V 4 bases and J 0 bases, with 11 bases left between them. CDR3 nucleotide sequence: TGCGCCAGCAGCCAGGATGGGGCCTCCTACAATGAGCAGTTCTTC. This encodes CASSQDGASYNEQFF.

V usage is TRBV28 and J usage is TRBJ1-5, with 7 bases identical to TRBD1. CDR1 is MDHEN and CDR2 is SYDVKM in the germline V gene. V trimming: 7 bases; J trimming: 9 bases; junction bases outside the gene matches: 18. This CDR3 comprises 16 residues. The CDR3 here is CASTLTSSGGGAPQHF. Written as DNA, the CDR3 is TGTGCCAGCACCCTAACTTCCTCAGGGGGTGGGGCGCCCCAGCATTTT.

The chain links TRBV4-3 to TRBJ1-5; D gene unclear. V lost 0 bases and J lost 2, with 14 bases in between. The CDR3 totals 17 residues. The V gene's germline CDR1 is LGHNA and CDR2 YSLEER. The CDR3 coding sequence is TGCGCCAGCAGCCAAGATACGGGAAGGGCCCGCAATCAGCCCCAGCATTTT. Its translation is CASSQDTGRARNQPQHF.

This chain connects TRBV6-1 to TRBJ1-6; no firm D call. V dropped 1 base and J dropped 6 bases, with 7 bases sitting between them. Germline CDR1 reads MNHNS; CDR2 reads SASEGT. This CDR3 contains 14 residues. The CDR3 loop reads CASSEVRLNSPLHF. The CDR3 nucleotides are TGTGCCAGCAGTGAAGTGAGACTTAATTCACCCCTCCACTTT.

This sequence joins TRBV6-5 and TRBJ2-5, with a weak D call TRBD1 (6 bases). Deletions cut 4 bases from V and 2 bases from J, with 14 bases between. This CDR3 contains 15 residues. CDR1 and CDR2 from the germline V gene are MNHEY and SVGAGI. In DNA, the CDR3 is TGTGCCAGCAGTTTCCCCCAGGGGAAACAAGAGACCCAGTACTTC. Translation: CASSFPQGKQETQYF.

The chain joins TRBV6-6 to TRBJ2-1, with TRBD2 matching 8 bases. Germline values: CDR1 MNHNY, CDR2 SVGAGI (reference sequence). J gave up 3 bases and V 0 bases, and 4 bases lay outside the gene matches. The length of the CDR3 is 16 residues. CDR3 DNA sequence: TGTGCCAGCAGTTACTCACCGGGACTAGACTACAATGAGCAGTTCTTC. Amino acids: CASSYSPGLDYNEQFF.

This clone has a handful of counts. The chain has TRBV15 and TRBJ1-6, with TRBD1 as a possible D gene (5 bases). CDR1 is LNHNV and CDR2 is YYDKDF in the germline V gene (reference sequence). This CDR3 is 15 amino acids long. Trimming removed 5 bases at V and 7 bases at J, with 15 bases between. The CDR3 sequence is CATSSQTGGNSPLHF. The CDR3 DNA is TGTGCCACCAGCTCTCAGACGGGGGGGAATTCACCCCTCCACTTT. The full variable domain, with the rest looked up from reference TRBV15 and TRBJ1-6, is DAMVIQNPRYQVTQFGKPVTLSCSQTLNHNVMYWYQQKSSQAPKLLFHYYDKDFNNEADTPDNFQSRRPNTSFCFLDIRSPGLGDTAMYLCATSSQTGGNSPLHFGNGTRLTVT.

This clone was recorded only once. The V gene is TRBV6-1, the J gene TRBJ2-1, with TRBD1 matching over 8 bases. Germline CDR1 and CDR2: MNHNS and SASEGT. The CDR3 has 16 amino acids. V trimming: 3 bases; J trimming: 2 bases; junction bases outside the gene matches: 6. The CDR3 bases are TGTGCCAGCAGTGACTATCAGGGGGCAACCTACAATGAGCAGTTCTTC. This translates into CASSDYQGATYNEQFF.

The chain uses TRBV19 and TRBJ1-1; D is unclear. The germline V gene has CDR1 LNHDA and CDR2 SQIVND (reference sequence). Trimming removed 3 bases at V and 11 bases at J, with 19 bases between. The CDR3 sequence is 14 residues long. The CDR3 spells CASSIPGLRAVAFF. CDR3 nucleotide sequence: TGTGCCAGTAGTATTCCGGGGTTACGCGCGGTGGCTTTCTTT.

The genes are TRBV5-1 and TRBJ2-3; D perhaps matches TRBD2 (6 bases). Trimming took 1 base from V and 4 from J, leaving 13 bases between them. CDR3 size: 15 residues. Per germline, CDR1 SGHRS and CDR2 YFSETQ. The CDR3, as DNA: TGCGCCAGCAGCTTGCCAGACGGCGGGGCAGATACGCAGTATTTT. Amino acid sequence: CASSLPDGGADTQYF.